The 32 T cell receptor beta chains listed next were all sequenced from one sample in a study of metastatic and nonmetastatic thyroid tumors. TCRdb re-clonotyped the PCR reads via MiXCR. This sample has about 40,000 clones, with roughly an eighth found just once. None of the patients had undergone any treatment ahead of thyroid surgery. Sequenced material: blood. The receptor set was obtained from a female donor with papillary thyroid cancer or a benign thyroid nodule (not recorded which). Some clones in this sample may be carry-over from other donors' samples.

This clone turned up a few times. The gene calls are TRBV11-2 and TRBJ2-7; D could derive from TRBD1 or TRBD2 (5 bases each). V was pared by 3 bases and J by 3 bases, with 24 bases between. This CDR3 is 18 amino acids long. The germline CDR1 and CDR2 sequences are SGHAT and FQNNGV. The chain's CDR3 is CASSLGVVKPVSGYEQYF. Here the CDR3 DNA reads TGTGCCAGCAGCTTGGGGGTAGTTAAACCAGTCTCGGGCTACGAGCAGTACTTC. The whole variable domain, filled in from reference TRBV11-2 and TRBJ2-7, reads EAGVAQSPRYKIIEKRQSVAFWCNPISGHATLYWYQQILGQGPKLLIQFQNNGVVDDSQLPKDRFSAERLKGVDSTLKIQPAKLEDSAVYLCASSLGVVKPVSGYEQYFGPGTRLTVT.

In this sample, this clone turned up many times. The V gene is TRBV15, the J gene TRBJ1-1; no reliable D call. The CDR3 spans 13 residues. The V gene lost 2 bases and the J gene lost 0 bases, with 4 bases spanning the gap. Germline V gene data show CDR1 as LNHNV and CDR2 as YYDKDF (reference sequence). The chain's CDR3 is CATSRRVNTEAFF. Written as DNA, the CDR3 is TGTGCCACCAGCAGAAGGGTGAACACTGAAGCTTTCTTT.

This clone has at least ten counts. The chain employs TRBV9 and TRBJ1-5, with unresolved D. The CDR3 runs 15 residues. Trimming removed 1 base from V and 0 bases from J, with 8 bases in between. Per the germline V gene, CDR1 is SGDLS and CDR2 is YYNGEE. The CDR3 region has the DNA TGTGCCAGCAGCGTATCCGGGGTTAGCAATCAGCCCCAGCATTTT. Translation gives CASSVSGVSNQPQHF. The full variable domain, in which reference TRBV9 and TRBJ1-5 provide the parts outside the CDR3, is DSGVTQTPKHLITATGQRVTLRCSPRSGDLSVYWYQQSLDQGLQFLIQYYNGEERAKGNILERFSAQQFPDLHSELNLSSLELGDSALYFCASSVSGVSNQPQHFGDGTRLSIL.

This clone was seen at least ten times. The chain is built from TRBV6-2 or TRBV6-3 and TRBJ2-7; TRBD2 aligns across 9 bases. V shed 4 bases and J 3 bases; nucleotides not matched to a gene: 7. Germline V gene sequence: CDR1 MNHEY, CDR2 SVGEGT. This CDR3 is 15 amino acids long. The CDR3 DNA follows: TGTGCCAGCAGTTCCGGACTAGCGAGCCACTACGAGCAGTACTTC. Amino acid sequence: CASSSGLASHYEQYF.

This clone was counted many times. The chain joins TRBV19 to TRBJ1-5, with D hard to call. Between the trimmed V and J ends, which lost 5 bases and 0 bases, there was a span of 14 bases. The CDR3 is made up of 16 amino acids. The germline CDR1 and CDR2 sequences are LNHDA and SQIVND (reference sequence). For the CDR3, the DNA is TGTGCCAGTAGTTACAACAGACCGGATAGCAATCAGCCCCAGCATTTT. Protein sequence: CASSYNRPDSNQPQHF.

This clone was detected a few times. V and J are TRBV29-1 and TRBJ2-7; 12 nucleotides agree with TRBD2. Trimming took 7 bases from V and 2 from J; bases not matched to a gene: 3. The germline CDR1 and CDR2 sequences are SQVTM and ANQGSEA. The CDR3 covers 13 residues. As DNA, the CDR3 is TGCAGCGCCCGGACTAGCGGGGCCTACGAGCAGTACTTC. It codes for CSARTSGAYEQYF.

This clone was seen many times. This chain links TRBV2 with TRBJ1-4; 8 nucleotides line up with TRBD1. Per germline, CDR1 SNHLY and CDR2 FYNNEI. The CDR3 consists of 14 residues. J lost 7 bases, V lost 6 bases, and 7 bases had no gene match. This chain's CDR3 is CASRGTGRIEKLFF. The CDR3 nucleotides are TGTGCCAGCAGAGGGACAGGCAGGATTGAAAAACTGTTTTTT. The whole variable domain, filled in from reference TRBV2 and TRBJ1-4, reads EPEVTQTPSHQVTQMGQEVILRCVPISNHLYFYWYRQILGQKVEFLVSFYNNEISEKSEIFDDQFSVERPDGSNFTLKIRSTKLEDSAMYFCASRGTGRIEKLFFGSGTQLSVL.

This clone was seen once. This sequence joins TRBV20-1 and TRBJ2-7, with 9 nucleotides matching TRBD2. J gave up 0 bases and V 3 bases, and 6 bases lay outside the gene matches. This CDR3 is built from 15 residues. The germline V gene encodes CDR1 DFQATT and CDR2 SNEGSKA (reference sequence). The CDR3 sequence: CSASTSGSISYEQYF. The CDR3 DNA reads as TGCAGTGCTAGCACTAGCGGGTCCATCTCCTACGAGCAGTACTTC.

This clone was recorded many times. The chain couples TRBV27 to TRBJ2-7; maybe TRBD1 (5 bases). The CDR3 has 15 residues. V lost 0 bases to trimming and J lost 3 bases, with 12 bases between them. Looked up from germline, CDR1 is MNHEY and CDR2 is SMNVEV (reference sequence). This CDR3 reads CASSLSPADIYEQYF. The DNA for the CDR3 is TGTGCCAGCAGTTTATCCCCCGCGGACATCTACGAGCAGTACTTC.

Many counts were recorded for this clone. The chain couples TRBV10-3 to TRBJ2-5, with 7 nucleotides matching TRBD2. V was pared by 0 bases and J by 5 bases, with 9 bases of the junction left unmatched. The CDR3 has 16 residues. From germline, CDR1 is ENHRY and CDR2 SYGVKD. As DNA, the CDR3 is TGTGCCATCAGTGAGTCAGGGCGCGGGAGTGCCGAGACCCAGTACTTC. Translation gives CAISESGRGSAETQYF.

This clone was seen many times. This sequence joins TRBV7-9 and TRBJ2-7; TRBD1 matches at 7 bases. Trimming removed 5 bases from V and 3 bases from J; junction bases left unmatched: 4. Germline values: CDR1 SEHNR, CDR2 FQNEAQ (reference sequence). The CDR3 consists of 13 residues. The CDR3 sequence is CASSDDRDYEQYF. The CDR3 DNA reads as TGTGCCAGCAGCGATGACAGGGACTACGAGCAGTACTTC.

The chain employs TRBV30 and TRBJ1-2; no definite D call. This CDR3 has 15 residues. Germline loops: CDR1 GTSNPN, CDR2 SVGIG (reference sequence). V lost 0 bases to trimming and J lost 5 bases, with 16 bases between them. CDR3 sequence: CAWSVQWTVVYGYTF. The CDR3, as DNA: TGTGCCTGGAGTGTACAATGGACGGTAGTTTATGGCTACACCTTC.

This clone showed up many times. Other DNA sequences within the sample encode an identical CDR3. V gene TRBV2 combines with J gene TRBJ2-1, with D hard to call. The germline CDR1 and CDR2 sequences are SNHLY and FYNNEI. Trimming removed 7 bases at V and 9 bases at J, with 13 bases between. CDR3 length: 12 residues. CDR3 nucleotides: TGTGCCAGCATACGAGTGTACGGTGAGCAGTTCTTC. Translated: CASIRVYGEQFF. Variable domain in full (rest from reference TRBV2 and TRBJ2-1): EPEVTQTPSHQVTQMGQEVILRCVPISNHLYFYWYRQILGQKVEFLVSFYNNEISEKSEIFDDQFSVERPDGSNFTLKIRSTKLEDSAMYFCASIRVYGEQFFGPGTRLTVL.

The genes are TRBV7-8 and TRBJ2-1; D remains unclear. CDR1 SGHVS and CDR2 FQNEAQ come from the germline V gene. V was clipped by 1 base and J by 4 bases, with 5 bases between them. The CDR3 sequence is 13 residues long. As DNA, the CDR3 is TGTGCCAGCAGCTTAGGCAATTACAATGAGCAGTTCTTC. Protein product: CASSLGNYNEQFF.

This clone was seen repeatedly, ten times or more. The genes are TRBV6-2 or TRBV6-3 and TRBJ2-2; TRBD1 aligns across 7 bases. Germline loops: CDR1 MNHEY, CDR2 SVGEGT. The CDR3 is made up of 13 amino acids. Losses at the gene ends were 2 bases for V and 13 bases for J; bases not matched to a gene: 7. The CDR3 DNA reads TGTGCCAGCAGTTACACTGACAGGGATGTGCTGTTTTTT. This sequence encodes CASSYTDRDVLFF.

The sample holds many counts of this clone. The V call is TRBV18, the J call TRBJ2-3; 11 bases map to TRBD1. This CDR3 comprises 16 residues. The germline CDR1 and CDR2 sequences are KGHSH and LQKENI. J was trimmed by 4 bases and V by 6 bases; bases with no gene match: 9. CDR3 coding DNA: TGTGCCAGCTCGAGAGTCGGGACAGGGGGTTCAGATACGCAGTATTTT. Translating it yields CASSRVGTGGSDTQYF.

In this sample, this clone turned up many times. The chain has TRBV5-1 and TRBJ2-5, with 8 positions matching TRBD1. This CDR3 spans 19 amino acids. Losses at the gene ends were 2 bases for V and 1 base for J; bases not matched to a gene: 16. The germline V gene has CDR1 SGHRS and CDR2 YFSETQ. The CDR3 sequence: CASSFSGPRFGQGQETQYF. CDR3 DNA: TGCGCCAGCAGCTTCTCTGGACCTAGGTTTGGACAGGGCCAAGAGACCCAGTACTTC.

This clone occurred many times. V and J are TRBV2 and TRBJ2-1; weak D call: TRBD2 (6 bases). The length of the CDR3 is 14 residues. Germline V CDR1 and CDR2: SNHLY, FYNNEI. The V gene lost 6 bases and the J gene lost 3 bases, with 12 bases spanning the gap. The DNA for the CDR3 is TGTGCCAGCAGCCAAATTAGCGGCTACAATGAGCAGTTCTTC. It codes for CASSQISGYNEQFF.

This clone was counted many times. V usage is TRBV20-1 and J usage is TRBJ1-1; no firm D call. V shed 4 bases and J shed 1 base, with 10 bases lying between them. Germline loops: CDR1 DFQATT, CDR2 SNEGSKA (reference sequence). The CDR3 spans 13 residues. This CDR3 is CSAIHRQNTEAFF. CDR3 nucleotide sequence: TGCAGTGCTATCCACCGTCAGAACACTGAAGCTTTCTTT.

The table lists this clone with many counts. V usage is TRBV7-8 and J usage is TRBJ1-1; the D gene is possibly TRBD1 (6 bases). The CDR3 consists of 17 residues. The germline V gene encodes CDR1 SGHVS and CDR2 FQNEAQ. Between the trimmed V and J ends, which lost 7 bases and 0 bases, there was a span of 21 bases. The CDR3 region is CASTPDRFSLMNTEAFF. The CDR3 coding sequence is TGTGCCAGCACACCCGACAGGTTTTCTCTCATGAACACTGAAGCTTTCTTT.

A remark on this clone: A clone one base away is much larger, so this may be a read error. CDR3 sequence: CASSFGQVYLNEQFF. In DNA form, the CDR3 reads TGTGCCAGCAGTTTTGGACAGGTCTACTTGAATGAGCAGTTCTTC. The genes are TRBV27 and TRBJ2-1; 7 bases align to TRBD1. Trimming removed 3 bases from V and 7 bases from J; junction bases left unmatched: 9. The CDR3 is 15 residues long. CDR1 and CDR2 from the germline V gene are MNHEY and SMNVEV (reference sequence).

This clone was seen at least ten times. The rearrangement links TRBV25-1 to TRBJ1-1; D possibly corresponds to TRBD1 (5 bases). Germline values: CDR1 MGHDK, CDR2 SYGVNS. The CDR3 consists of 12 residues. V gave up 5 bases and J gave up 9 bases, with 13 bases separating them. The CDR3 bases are TGTGCCAGCAGTCTACAGGAGGGAAAAGCTTTCTTT. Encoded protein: CASSLQEGKAFF.

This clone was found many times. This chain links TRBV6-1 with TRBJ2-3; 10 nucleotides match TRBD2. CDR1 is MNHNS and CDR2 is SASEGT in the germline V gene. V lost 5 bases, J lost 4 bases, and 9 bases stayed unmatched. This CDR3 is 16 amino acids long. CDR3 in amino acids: CASSPPGAGGPDTQYF. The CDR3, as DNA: TGTGCCAGCAGTCCACCGGGAGCGGGAGGGCCAGATACGCAGTATTTT.

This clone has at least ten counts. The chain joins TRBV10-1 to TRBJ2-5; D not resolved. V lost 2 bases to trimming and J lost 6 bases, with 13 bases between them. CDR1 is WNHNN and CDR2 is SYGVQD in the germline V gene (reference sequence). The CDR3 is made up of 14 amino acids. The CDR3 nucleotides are TGCGCCAGCAGTGAGGGTGGCGGTATGAAGACCCAGTACTTC. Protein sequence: CASSEGGGMKTQYF.

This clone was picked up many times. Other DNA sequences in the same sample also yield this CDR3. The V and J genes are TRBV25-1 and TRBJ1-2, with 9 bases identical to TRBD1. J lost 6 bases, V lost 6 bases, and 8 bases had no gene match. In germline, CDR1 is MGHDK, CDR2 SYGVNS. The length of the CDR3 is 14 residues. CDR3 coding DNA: TGTGCCAGCAGCGGGGGACAGGGATGGCATGGCTACACCTTC. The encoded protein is CASSGGQGWHGYTF.

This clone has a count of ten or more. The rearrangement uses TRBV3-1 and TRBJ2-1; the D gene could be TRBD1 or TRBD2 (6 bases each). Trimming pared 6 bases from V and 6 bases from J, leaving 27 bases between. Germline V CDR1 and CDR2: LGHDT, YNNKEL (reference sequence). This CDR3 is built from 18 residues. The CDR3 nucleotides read TGTGCCAGCAGACGTGCGGGGTACGGGAGAGGGGGGCCCAATGAGCAGTTCTTC. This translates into CASRRAGYGRGGPNEQFF.

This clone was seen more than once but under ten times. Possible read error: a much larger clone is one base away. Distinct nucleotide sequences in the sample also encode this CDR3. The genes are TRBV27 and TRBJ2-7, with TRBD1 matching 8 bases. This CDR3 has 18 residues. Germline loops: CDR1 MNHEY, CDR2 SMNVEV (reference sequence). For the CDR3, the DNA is TGTGCCAGCAGCTTATGGGGACTGACGGGTGCAGGGGGCAACGAGCAGTACTTC. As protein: CASSLWGLTGAGGNEQYF.

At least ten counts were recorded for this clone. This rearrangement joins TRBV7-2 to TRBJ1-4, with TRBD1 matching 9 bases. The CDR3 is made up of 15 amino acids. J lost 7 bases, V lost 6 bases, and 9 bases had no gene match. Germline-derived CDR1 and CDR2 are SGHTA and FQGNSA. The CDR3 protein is CASSSHRGQGEKLFF. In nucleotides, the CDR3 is TGTGCCAGCAGTTCTCACAGGGGGCAAGGTGAAAAACTGTTTTTT.

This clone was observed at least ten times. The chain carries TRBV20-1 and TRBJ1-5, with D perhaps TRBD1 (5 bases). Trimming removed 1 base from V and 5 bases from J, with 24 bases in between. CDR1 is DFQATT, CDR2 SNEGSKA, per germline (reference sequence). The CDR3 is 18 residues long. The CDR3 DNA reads TGCAGTGCTAGAGTCCCCACATTGGCAGGGAGGGGTGATCAGCCCCAGCATTTT. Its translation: CSARVPTLAGRGDQPQHF.

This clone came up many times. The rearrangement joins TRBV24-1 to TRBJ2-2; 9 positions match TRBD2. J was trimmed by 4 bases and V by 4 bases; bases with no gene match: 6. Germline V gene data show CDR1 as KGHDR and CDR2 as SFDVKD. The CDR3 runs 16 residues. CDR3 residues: CATSDFGREGTGELFF. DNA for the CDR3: TGTGCCACCAGTGACTTTGGGCGGGAGGGCACCGGGGAGCTGTTTTTT.

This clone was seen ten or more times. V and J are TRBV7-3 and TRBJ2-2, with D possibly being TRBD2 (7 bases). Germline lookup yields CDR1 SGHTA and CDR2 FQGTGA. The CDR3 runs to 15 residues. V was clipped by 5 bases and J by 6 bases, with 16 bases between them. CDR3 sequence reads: CASSPVGGRAGELFF. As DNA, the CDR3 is TGTGCCAGCAGCCCCGTGGGGGGGCGGGCCGGGGAGCTGTTTTTT.

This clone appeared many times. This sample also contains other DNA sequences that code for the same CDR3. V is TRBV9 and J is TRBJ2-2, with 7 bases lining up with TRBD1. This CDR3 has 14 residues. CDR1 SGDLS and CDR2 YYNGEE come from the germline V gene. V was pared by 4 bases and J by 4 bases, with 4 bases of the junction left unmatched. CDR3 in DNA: TGTGCCAGCAGCAGCCGGGACAGCACCGGGGAGCTGTTTTTT. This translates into CASSSRDSTGELFF.